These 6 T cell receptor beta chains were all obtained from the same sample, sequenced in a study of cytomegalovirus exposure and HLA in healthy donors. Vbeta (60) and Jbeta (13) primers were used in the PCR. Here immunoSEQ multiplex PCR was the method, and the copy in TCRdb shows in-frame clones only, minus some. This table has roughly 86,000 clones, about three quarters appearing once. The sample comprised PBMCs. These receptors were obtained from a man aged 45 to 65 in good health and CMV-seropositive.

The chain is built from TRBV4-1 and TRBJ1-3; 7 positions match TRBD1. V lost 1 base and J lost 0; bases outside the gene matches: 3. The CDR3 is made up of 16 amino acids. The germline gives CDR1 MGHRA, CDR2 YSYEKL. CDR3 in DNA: TGCGCCAGCAGCCAAGGGGACAGAAACTCTGGAAACACCATATATTTT. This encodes CASSQGDRNSGNTIYF.

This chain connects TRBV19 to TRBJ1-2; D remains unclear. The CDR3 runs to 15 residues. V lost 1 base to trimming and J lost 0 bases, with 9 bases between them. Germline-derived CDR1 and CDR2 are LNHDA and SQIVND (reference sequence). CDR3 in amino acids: CASSIAAGANYGYTF. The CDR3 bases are TGTGCCAGTAGTATAGCTGCGGGAGCTAACTATGGCTACACCTTC.

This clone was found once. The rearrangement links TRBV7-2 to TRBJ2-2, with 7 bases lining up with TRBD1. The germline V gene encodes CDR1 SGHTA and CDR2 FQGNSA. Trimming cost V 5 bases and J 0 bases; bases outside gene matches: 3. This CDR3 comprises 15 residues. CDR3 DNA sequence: TGTGCCAGCAGCGCGGACAGGCCGAACACCGGGGAGCTGTTTTTT. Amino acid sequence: CASSADRPNTGELFF.

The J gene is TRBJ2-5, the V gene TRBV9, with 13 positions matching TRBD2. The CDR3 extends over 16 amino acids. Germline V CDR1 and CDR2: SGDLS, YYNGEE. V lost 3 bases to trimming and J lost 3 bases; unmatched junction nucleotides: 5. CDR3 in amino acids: CASSARLAGGKETQYF. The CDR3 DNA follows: TGTGCCAGCAGCGCGAGACTAGCGGGGGGCAAAGAGACCCAGTACTTC.

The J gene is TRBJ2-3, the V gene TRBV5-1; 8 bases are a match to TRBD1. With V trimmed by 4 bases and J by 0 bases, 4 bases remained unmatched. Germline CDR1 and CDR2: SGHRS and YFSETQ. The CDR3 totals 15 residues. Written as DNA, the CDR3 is TGCGCCAGCAGCCCGGGACAGGCGAGCACAGATACGCAGTATTTT. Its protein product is CASSPGQASTDTQYF.

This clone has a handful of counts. The CDR3 coding sequence is TGTGCCAGCAGCCCTCAATCAGGGGTTACTGAAGCTTTCTTT. This sequence encodes CASSPQSGVTEAFF. The chain carries TRBV7-3 and TRBJ1-1; TRBD1 is a possible D gene (6 bases). V gave up 5 bases and J gave up 5 bases, with 15 bases separating them. Germline CDR1 is SGHTA and CDR2 is FQGTGA. The CDR3 is made up of 14 amino acids.